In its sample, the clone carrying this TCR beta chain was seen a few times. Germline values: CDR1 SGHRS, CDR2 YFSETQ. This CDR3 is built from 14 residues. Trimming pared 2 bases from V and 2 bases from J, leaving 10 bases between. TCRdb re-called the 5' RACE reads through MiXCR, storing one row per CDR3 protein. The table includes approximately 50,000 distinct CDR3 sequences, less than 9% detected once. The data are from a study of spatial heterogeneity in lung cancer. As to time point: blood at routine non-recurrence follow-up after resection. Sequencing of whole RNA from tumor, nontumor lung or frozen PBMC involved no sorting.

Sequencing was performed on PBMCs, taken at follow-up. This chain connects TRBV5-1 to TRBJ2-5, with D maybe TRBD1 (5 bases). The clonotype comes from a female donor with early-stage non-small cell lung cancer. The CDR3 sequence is CASSFQGGQETQYF. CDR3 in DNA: TGCGCCAGCAGCTTTCAGGGTGGGCAAGAGACCCAGTACTTC.